This T cell receptor beta chain was captured in a study of T-cell reconstitution after alpha-beta-depleted transplantation in children. Losses at the gene ends were 7 bases for V and 4 bases for J; bases not matched to a gene: 17. The CDR3 is 19 amino acids. The germline V gene encodes CDR1 SNHLY and CDR2 FYNNEI. A TCRbeta library incorporating unique molecular identifiers was prepared. TCRdb recomputed calls from the PCR reads with MiXCR, one row per CDR3 protein. The repertoire holds 500,000 to 600,000 distinct CDR3 sequences, with roughly a quarter as singletons. This clonotype was counted a few times.

The V and J genes are TRBV2 and TRBJ2-1; 12 bases match TRBD2. Sample: PBMCs, taken before TCRalphabeta/CD19-depleted stem cell transplant. The source of this sequence is a boy younger than two with Wiskott-Aldrich syndrome, due to receive a stem cell transplant. CDR3 residues: CASTLKGLAGGPKYNEQFF. CDR3 nucleotide sequence: TGTGCCAGCACCTTGAAGGGCCTAGCGGGAGGGCCGAAGTACAATGAGCAGTTCTTC.